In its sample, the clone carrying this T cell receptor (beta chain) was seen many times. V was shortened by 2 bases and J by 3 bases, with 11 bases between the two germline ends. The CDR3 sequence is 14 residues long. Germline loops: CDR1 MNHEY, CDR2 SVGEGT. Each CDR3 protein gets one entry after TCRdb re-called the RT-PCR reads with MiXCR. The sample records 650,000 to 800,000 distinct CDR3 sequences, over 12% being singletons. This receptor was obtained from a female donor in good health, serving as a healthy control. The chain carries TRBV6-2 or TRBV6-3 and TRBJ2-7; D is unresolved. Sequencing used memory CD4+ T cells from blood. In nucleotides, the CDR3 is TGTGCCAGCAGTTACATCGGCTCAAACTACGAGCAGTACTTC. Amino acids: CASSYIGSNYEQYF.